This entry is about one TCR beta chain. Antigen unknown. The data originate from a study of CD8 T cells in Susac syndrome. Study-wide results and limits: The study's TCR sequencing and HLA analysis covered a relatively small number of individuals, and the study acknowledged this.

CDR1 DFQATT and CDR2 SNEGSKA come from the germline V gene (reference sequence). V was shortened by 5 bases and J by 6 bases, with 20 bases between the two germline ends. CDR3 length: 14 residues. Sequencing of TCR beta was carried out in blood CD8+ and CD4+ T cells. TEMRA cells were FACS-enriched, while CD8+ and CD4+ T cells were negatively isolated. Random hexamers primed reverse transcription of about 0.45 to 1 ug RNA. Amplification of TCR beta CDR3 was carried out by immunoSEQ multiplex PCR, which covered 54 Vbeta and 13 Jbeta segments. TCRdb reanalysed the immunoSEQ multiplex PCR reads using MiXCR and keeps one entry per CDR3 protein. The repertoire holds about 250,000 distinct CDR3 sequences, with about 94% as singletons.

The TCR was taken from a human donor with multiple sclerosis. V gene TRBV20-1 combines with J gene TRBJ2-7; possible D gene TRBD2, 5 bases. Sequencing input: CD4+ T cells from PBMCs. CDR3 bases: TGCAGTGCTCCCGAGGGCTCTCCCCGTGGCGAGCAGTACTTC. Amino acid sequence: CSAPEGSPRGEQYF.